The 10 T cell receptor beta chains presented below share a single source sample, sequenced in a study of blood T cell repertoires in COVID-19. Data came from immunoSEQ multiplex PCR; TCRdb stores just in-frame clones and leaves some out. The sample has 120,000 to 150,000 clones, about 91% seen once. Specimen: peripheral blood. These receptors were taken from a human donor in a cohort sampled during active COVID-19.

The chain uses TRBV19 and TRBJ2-7; 7 bases agree with TRBD2. The V gene's germline CDR1 is LNHDA and CDR2 SQIVND (reference sequence). The CDR3 extends over 13 amino acids. J gave up 3 bases and V 5 bases, and 4 bases lay outside the gene matches. The CDR3 spells CASSVRGDYEQYF. The DNA of the CDR3 is TGTGCCAGTAGTGTTCGGGGGGACTACGAGCAGTACTTC.

The chain links TRBV9 to TRBJ2-3; no reliable D call. Trimming removed 0 bases at V and 1 base at J, with 3 bases between. Germline CDR1 and CDR2: SGDLS and YYNGEE. This CDR3 is 13 amino acids long. In DNA, the CDR3 is TGTGCCAGCAGCGTAGTCGGCACAGATACGCAGTATTTT. The encoded protein is CASSVVGTDTQYF.

V and J are TRBV7-9 and TRBJ2-5; D not resolved. The CDR3 totals 15 residues. V lost 2 bases, J lost 1 base, and 11 bases lay in between. Per the germline V gene, CDR1 is SEHNR and CDR2 is FQNEAQ (reference sequence). The CDR3 nucleotides read TGTGCCAGCAGCTTATCTGCCTTAGCCCAAGAGACCCAGTACTTC. The encoded protein is CASSLSALAQETQYF.

The V gene is TRBV7-9, the J gene TRBJ1-2; 11 positions match TRBD1. J gave up 6 bases and V 1 base, and 1 base lay outside the gene matches. Germline CDR1 reads SEHNR; CDR2 reads FQNEAQ (reference sequence). This CDR3 comprises 14 residues. The chain's CDR3 is CASSLGTGGHGYTF. The CDR3 DNA is TGTGCCAGCAGCTTAGGGACAGGGGGCCATGGCTACACCTTC.

The rearrangement links TRBV16 to TRBJ2-1, with no clear D. Germline CDR1 and CDR2: KGHSY and FQNENV. This CDR3 region has 14 residues. V lost 0 bases, J lost 4 bases, and 7 bases lay in between. In DNA form, the CDR3 reads TGTGCCAGCAGCCAATCGAACGGTTACAATGAGCAGTTCTTC. Protein: CASSQSNGYNEQFF.

The V gene is TRBV11-2, the J gene TRBJ2-2, with D possibly TRBD1 on 6 matching bases. The CDR3 length is 14 residues. CDR1 and CDR2 (germline): SGHAT, FQNNGV. V lost 7 bases to trimming and J lost 6 bases, with 15 bases between them. The DNA of the CDR3 is TGTGCCAGCACCCTAACAGGGTCAGCCGGGGAGCTGTTTTTT. Translated, it gives CASTLTGSAGELFF.

In DNA, the CDR3 is TGTGCCAGCAGCATTAGCGGGGGGGCAACCGGGGAGCTGTTTTTT. Amino acids: CASSISGGATGELFF. This chain uses TRBV5-4 with TRBJ2-2; 11 nucleotides line up with TRBD2. J gave up 5 bases and V 4 bases, and 4 bases lay outside the gene matches. CDR1 is SGHNT and CDR2 is YYREEE in the germline V gene (reference sequence). The CDR3 extends over 15 amino acids.

The chain uses TRBV27 and TRBJ2-1; the match to TRBD2 covers 9 bases. J gave up 6 bases and V 3 bases, and 6 bases lay outside the gene matches. Per the germline V gene, CDR1 is MNHEY and CDR2 is SMNVEV (reference sequence). This CDR3 contains 15 residues. The CDR3: CASSLERGDRNEQFF. CDR3 nucleotide sequence: TGTGCCAGCAGTTTGGAGCGGGGGGACCGCAATGAGCAGTTCTTC.

The chain joins TRBV2 to TRBJ1-1, with D possibly being TRBD1 (6 bases). Between the trimmed V and J ends, which lost 6 bases and 5 bases, there was a span of 10 bases. The CDR3 spans 12 residues. CDR1 SNHLY and CDR2 FYNNEI come from the germline V gene. CDR3 residues: CASSLDRTEAFF. DNA for the CDR3: TGTGCCAGCAGCCTGGACAGAACTGAAGCTTTCTTT.

V and J are TRBV2 and TRBJ2-3, with 8 positions matching TRBD2. Looked up from germline, CDR1 is SNHLY and CDR2 is FYNNEI. Trimming took 6 bases from V and 0 from J; bases not matched to a gene: 5. The CDR3 is 15 residues long. CDR3 in amino acids: CASRKLAASTDTQYF. The CDR3 DNA reads as TGTGCCAGCAGGAAACTAGCGGCAAGCACAGATACGCAGTATTTT.